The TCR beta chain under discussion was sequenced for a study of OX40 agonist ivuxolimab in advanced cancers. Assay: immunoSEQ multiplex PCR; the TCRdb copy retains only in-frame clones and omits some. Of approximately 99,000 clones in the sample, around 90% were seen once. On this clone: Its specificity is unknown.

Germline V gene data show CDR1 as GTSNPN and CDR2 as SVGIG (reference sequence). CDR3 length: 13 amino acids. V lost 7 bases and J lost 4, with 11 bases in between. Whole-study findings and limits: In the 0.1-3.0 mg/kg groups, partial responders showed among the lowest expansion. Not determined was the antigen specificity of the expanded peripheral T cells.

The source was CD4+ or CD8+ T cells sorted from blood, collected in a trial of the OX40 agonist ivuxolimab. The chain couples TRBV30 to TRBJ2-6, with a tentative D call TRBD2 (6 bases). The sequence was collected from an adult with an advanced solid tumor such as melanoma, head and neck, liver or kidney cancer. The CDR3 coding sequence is TGTGCCTCTCCGGGAGCAGGGGCCAACGTCCTGACTTTC. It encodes CASPGAGANVLTF.